This T cell receptor (beta chain) is from a study of OX40 agonist ivuxolimab in advanced cancers. About the study as a whole: Ivuxolimab was an agonistic, fully human IgG2 monoclonal antibody directed against OX40 (CD134), a costimulatory receptor. Of the approximately 50 dose-escalation patients, hepatocellular carcinoma was present in around 20, melanoma in approximately 15, renal cell carcinoma in 9 and head and neck cancer in 9. Patients were allowed to have had prior anti-PD-1, anti-PD-L1 or anti-CTLA-4 therapy, and 40% of the dose-escalation patients had been treated with checkpoint inhibitors. The monotherapy dose-escalation portion (N of about 50 patients) of the phase I ivuxolimab trial is reported in the paper. In the dose-escalation cohort, over 65% of patients were male, and the mean age was approximately 64 years, with a range of 23 to 79. Three dose-escalation patients achieved partial responses, one with hepatocellular carcinoma and two with cutaneous melanoma. Intravenous ivuxolimab was administered to patients every 2 weeks at six dose levels: 0.01, 0.1, 0.3, 1.5, 3 and 10 mg/kg. The purpose of peripheral TCRbeta sequencing was to test whether ivuxolimab changed TCR sequence diversity and led to clonal T-cell expansion.

Patients with autoimmune disease history or receiving systemic immunosuppression were excluded from the trial. Peripheral blood for TCR sequencing was collected from all dose cohorts at baseline, on cycle 4 day 1, and on cycle 7 day 1. Samples came from an open-label, multicenter, first-in-human phase I dose-escalation trial of ivuxolimab. The trial enrolled adults with locally advanced or metastatic head and neck squamous cell, hepatocellular, melanoma or renal cell carcinoma. Before TCR sequencing, CD4+ and CD8+ T cells were separately sorted from peripheral blood. To sequence the TCRbeta CDR3 region, genomic DNA was isolated from the sorted cells. TCRbeta CDR3 regions were sequenced using the immunoSEQ Assay. TCRdb limited this immuneACCESS table to in-frame rearrangements with V and J called. A share of clones is missing; checked studies link under half to unresolved V genes, and the rest is unexplained. The sample contains roughly 62,000 clones, around 86% of them found a single time. The ten largest clones add up to approximately 2.6% of the sample.

This clone was detected only once. There is no known antigen for this receptor. No qualities accompany the bases; no much larger clone lies one base away. Paper-wide results and their limitations: In the 0.1-3.0 mg/kg groups, partial responders were among the patients with the lowest normalized peripheral clonal expansion, particularly in CD8+ T cells. At doses of 0.1 to 3.0 mg/kg, clonal expansion of both CD4+ and CD8+ T cells in blood was seen between baseline and week 6. After ivuxolimab, expanded clones were on average more numerous among CD8+ T cells than among CD4+ T cells. Low levels of normalized T-cell clonal expansion were also seen in some nonresponding patients. Antigen specificity was not determined for the clonally expanded peripheral T cells.

This material consisted of CD4+ or CD8+ T cells sorted from blood, taken in a trial of the OX40 agonist ivuxolimab. This clonotype was obtained from an adult with an advanced solid tumor such as melanoma, head and neck, liver or kidney cancer.

The DNA sequence follows: TGTGCCAGCAGCTCTCGGACAGGTACACAGCATTTT. Protein translation: CASSSRTGTQHF. The sequence is built from TRBV7-2 and TRBJ1-5; 7 nucleotides in the junction match TRBD1. The CDR3 sequence holds 12 residues, the cysteine and phenylalanine included. Only the CDR3 region is kept as DNA, spanning 36 bases read in frame from base 1. CDR1 and CDR2 (SGHTA, FQGNSA) derive from the germline V gene. Unmatched junction bases come to 7, with V trimmed by 4 bases and J by 13 bases.